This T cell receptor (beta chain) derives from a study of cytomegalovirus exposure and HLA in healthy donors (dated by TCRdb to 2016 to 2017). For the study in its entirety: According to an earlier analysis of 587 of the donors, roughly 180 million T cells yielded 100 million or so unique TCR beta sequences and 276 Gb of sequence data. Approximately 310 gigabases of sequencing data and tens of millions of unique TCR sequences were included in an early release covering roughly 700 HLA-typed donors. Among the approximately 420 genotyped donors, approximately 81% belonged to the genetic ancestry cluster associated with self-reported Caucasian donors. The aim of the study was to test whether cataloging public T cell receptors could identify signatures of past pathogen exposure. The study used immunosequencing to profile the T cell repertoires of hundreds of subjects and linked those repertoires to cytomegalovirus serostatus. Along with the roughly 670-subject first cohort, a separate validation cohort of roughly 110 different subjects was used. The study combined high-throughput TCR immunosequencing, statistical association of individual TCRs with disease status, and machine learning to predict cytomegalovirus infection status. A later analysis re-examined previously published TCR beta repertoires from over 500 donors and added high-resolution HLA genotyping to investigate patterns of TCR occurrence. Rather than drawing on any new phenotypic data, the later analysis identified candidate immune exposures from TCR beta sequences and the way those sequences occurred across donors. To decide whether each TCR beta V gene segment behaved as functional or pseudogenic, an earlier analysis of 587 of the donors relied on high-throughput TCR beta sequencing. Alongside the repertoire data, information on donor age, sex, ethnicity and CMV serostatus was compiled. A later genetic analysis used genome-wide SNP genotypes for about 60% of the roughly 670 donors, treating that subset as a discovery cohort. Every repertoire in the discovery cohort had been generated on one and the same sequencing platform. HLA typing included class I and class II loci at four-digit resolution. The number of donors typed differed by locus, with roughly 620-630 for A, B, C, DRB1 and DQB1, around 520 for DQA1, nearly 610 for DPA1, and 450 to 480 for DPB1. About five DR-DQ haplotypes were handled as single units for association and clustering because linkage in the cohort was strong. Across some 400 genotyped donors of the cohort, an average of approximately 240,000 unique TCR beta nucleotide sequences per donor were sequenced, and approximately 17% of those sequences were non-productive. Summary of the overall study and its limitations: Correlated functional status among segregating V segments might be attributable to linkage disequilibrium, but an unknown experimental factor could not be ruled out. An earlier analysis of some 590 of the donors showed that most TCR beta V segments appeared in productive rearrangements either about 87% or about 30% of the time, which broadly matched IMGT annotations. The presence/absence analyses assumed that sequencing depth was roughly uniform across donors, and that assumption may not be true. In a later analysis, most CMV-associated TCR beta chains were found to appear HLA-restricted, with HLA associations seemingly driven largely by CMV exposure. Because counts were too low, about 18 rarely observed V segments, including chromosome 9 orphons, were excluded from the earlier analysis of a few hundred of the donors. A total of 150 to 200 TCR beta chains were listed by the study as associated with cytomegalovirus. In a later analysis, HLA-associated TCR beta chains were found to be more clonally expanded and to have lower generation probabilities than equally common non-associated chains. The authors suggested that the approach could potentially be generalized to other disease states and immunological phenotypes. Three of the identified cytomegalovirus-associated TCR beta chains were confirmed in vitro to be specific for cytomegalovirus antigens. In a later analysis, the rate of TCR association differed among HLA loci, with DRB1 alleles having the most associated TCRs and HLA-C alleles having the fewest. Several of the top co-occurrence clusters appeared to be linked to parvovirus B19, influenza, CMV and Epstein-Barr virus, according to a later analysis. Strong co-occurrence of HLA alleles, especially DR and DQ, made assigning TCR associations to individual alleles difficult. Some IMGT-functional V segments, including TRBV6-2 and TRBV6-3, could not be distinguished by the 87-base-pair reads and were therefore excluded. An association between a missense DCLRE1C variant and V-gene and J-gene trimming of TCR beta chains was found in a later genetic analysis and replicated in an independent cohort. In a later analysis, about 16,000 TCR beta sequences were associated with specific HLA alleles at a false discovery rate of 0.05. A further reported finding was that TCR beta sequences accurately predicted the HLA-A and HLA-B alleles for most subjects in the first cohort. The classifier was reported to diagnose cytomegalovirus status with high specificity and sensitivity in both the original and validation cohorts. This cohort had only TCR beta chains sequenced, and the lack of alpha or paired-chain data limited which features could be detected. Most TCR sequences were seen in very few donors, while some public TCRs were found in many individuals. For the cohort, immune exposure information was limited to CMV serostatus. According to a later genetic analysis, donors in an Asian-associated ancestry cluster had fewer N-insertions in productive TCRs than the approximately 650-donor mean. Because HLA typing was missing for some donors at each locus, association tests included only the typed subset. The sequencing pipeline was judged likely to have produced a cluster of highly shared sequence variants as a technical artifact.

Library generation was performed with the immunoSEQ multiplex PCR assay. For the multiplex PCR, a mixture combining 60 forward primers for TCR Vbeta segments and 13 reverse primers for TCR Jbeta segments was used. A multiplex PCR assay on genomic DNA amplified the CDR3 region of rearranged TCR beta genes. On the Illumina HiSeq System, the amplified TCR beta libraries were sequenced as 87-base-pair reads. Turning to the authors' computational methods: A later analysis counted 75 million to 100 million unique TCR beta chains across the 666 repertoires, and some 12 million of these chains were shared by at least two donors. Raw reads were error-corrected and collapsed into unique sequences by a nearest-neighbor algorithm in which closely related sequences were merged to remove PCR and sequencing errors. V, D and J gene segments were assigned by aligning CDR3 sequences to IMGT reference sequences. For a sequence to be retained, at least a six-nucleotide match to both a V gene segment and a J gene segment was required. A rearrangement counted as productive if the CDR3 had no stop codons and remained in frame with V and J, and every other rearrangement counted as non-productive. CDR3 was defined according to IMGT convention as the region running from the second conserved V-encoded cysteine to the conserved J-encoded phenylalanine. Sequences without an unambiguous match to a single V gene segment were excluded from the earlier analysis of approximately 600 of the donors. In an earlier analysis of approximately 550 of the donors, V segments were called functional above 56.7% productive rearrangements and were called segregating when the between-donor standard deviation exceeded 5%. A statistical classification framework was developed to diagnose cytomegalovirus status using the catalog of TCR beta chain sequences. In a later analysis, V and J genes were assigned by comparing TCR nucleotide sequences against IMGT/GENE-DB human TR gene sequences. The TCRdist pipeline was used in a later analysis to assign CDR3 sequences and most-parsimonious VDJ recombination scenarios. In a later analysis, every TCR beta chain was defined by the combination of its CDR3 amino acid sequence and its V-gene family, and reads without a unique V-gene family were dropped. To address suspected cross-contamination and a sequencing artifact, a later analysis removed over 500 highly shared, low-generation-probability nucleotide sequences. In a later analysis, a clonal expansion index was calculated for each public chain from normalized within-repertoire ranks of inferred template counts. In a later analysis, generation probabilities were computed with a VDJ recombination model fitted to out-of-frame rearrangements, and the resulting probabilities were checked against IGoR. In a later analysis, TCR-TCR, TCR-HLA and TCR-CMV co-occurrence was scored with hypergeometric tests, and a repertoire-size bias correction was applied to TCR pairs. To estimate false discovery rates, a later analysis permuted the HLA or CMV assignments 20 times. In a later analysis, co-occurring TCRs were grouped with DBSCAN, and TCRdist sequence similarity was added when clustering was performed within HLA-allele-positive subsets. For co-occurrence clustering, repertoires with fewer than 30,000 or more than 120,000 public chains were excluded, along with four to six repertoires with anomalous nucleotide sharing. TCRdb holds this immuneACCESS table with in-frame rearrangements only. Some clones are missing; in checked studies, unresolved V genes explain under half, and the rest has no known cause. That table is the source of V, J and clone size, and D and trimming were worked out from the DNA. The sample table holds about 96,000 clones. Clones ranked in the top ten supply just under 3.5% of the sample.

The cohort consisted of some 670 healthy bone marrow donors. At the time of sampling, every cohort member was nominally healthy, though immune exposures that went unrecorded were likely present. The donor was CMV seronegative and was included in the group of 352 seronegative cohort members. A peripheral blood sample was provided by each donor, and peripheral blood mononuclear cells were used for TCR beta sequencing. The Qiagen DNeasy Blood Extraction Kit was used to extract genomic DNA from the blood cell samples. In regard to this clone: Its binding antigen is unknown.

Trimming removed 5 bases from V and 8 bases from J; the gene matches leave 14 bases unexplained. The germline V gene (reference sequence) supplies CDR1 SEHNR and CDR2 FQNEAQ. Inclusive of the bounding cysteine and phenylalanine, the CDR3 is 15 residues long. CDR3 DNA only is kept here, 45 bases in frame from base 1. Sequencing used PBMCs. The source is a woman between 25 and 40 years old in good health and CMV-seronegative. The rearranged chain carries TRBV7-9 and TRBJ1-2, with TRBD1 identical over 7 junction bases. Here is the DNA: TGTGCCAGCAGCCCACGACAGGGCCGGGGTGTAGGCTACACCTTC. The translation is CASSPRQGRGVGYTF.